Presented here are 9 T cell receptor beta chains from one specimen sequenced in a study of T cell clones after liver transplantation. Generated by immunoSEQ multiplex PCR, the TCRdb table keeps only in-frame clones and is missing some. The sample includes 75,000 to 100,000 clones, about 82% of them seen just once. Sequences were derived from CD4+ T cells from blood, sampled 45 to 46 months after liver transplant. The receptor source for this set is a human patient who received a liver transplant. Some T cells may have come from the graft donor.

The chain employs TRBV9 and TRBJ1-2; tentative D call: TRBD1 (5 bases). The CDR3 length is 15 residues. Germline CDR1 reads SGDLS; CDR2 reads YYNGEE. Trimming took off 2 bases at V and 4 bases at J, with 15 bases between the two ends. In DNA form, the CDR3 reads TGTGCCAGCAGCGTTGACAGCCATTACCCCTATGGCTACACCTTC. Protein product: CASSVDSHYPYGYTF.

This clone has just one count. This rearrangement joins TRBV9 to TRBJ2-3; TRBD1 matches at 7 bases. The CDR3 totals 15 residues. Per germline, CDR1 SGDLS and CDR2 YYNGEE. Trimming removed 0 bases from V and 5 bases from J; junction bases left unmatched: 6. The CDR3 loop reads CASSVGGTEGDTQYF. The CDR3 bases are TGTGCCAGCAGCGTAGGGGGGACAGAGGGAGATACGCAGTATTTT.

Here the CDR3 reads CASSTRGTGELFF. The CDR3 region has the DNA TGTGCCAGCAGTACCCGCGGGACCGGGGAGCTGTTTTTT. The J gene is TRBJ2-2, the V gene TRBV2; possible D gene TRBD2, 5 bases. Germline-derived CDR1 and CDR2 are SNHLY and FYNNEI. The CDR3 is made up of 13 amino acids. V was trimmed by 5 bases and J by 5 bases, leaving 9 bases between them.

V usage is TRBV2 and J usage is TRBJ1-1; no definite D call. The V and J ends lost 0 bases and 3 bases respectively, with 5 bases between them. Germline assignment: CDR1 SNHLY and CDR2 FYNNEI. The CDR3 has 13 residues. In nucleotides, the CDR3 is TGTGCCAGCAGTGAAGCGTCGGACACTGAAGCTTTCTTT. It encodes CASSEASDTEAFF. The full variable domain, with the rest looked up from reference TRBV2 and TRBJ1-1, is EPEVTQTPSHQVTQMGQEVILRCVPISNHLYFYWYRQILGQKVEFLVSFYNNEISEKSEIFDDQFSVERPDGSNFTLKIRSTKLEDSAMYFCASSEASDTEAFFGQGTRLTVV.

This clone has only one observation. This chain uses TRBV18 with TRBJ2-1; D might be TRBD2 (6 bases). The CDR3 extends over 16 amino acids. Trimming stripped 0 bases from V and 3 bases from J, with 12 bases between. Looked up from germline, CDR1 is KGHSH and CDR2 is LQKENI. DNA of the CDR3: TGTGCCAGCTCACCACCGGGACTGACTCTCTACAATGAGCAGTTCTTC. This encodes CASSPPGLTLYNEQFF.

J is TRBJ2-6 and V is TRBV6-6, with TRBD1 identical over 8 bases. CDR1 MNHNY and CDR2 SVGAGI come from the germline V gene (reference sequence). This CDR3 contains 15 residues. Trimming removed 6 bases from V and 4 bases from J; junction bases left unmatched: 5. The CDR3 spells CASSRQGTGANVLTF. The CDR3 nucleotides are TGTGCCAGCAGCAGACAGGGGACCGGGGCCAACGTCCTGACTTTC.

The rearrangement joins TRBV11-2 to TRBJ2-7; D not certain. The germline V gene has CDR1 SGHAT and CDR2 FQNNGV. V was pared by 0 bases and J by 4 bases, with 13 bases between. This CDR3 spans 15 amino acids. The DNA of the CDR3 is TGTGCCAGCAGCTTAGAGCCGTTGATGGGTTACGAGCAGTACTTC. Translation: CASSLEPLMGYEQYF.

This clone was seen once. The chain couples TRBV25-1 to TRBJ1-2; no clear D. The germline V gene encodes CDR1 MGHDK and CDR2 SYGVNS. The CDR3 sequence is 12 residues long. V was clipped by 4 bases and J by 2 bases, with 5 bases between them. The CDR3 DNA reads TGTGCCAGCAGTGCTGCAAACTATGGCTACACCTTC. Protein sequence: CASSAANYGYTF.

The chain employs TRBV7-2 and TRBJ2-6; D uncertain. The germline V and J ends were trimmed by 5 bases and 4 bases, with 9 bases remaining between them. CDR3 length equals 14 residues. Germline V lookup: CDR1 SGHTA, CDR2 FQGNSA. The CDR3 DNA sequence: TGTGCCAGCAGCCCCCAAACCGGGGCCAACGTCCTGACTTTC. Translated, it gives CASSPQTGANVLTF.